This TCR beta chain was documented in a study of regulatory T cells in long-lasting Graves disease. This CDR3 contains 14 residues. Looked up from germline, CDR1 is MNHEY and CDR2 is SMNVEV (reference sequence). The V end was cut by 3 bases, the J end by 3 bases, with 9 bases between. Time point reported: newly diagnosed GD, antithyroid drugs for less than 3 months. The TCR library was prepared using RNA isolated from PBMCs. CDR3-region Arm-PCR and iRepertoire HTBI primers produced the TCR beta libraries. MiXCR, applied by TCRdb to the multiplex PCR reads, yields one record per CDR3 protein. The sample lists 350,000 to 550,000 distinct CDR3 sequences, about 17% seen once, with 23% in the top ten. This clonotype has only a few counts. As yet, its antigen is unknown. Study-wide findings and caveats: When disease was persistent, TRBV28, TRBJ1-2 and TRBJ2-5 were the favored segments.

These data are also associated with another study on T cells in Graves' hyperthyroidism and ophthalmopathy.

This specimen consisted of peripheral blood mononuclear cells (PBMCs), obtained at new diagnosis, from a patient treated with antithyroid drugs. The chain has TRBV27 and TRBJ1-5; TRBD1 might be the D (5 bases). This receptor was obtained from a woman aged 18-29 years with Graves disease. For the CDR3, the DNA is TGTGCCAGCAGTTTCCGACAGTCCAATCAGCCCCAGCATTTT. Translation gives CASSFRQSNQPQHF.